These T cell receptor beta chains were read from a single sample in a study of Ad26.COV2.S vaccination and SARS-CoV-2 variants. Assay used: immunoSEQ multiplex PCR; TCRdb lists only in-frame clones, some missing. The sample has about 400,000 clones; over 75% are singletons. The sample consisted of peripheral blood, taken in a trial of Ad26.COV2.S vaccine versus placebo. These TCRs come from a person aged 18-60 years who received the Ad26.COV2.S COVID-19 vaccine or a placebo. Each CDR3 is given with its conserved first and last residue. Each record gives: V gene, J gene, D gene, clone size, CDR3 DNA, CDR3 protein. A D gene is named only where the DNA matches it firmly. Size values are once, few and many counts, or a class for expanded clones, and some rows have none.

TRBV28	TRBJ2-7	NA	NA	TGTGCCAGCAGTCCGCCGGGCGCCAGCTCCTACGAGCAGTACTTC	CASSPPGASSYEQYF
TRBV6-5	TRBJ1-4	NA	NA	TGTGCCAGCAGACCATCTTTAGATGAAAAACTGTTTTTT	CASRPSLDEKLFF
TRBV28	TRBJ2-1	TRBD2	NA	TGTGCCAGCAGTCCCCGCGGGACTAAGGCCTACAATGAGCAGTTCTTC	CASSPRGTKAYNEQFF
TRBV5-1	TRBJ2-1	TRBD2	NA	TGCGCCAGCAGCCGTTCTATGGCGGGAGGGATCTACAATGAGCAGTTCTTC	CASSRSMAGGIYNEQFF
TRBV12-3/TRBV12-4	TRBJ2-1	NA	NA	TGTGCCAGCAGTTTTCGCAGGGAGTCTGAGCAGTTCTTC	CASSFRRESEQFF
TRBV27	TRBJ1-4	NA	NA	TGTGCCAGCAGTTTCGCCTCGGGGGAAAAACTGTTTTTT	CASSFASGEKLFF
TRBV19	TRBJ1-2	NA	once	TGTGCCAGTAGTATATCCGCCAGGGGCAGCTATGGCTACACCTTC	CASSISARGSYGYTF
TRBV4-3	TRBJ2-3	NA	NA	TGCGCCAGCAGCCAAACGGCGACAGATACGCAGTATTTT	CASSQTATDTQYF
TRBV4-1	TRBJ2-7	TRBD2	NA	TGCGCCAGCAGCCAAGCAGGGACTACCCGGGACGAGCAGTACTTC	CASSQAGTTRDEQYF
TRBV4-1	TRBJ1-4	NA	NA	TGCGCCAGCAGCCAAGATTCAGGGGCCCTTGCTGAAAAACTGTTTTTT	CASSQDSGALAEKLFF
TRBV6-2/TRBV6-3	TRBJ1-1	NA	NA	TGTGCCAGCAGTTACCGGGACAACACTGAAGCTTTCTTT	CASSYRDNTEAFF
TRBV13	TRBJ1-1	NA	NA	TGTGCCAGCCTGTTTACAGATAACACTGAAGCTTTCTTT	CASLFTDNTEAFF
TRBV5-4	TRBJ2-7	NA	few	TGTGCCAGCAGCTTGGGGTCAGGGGAGCAGTACTTC	CASSLGSGEQYF
TRBV28	TRBJ2-1	NA	NA	TGTGCCAGCAGTACCTATAATGAGCAGTTCTTC	CASSTYNEQFF
TRBV2	TRBJ1-6	NA	once	TGTGCCAGCAGTGACTCGGGTCATAATTCACCCCTCCACTTT	CASSDSGHNSPLHF
TRBV7-9	TRBJ2-3	NA	NA	TGTGCCAGCAGCCACCTCGAGCTTGGGGATACGCAGTATTTT	CASSHLELGDTQYF
TRBV28	TRBJ1-5	NA	NA	TGTGCCAGCAGTTTGTGGGGGGGCGATGGTCAGCCCCAGCATTTT	CASSLWGGDGQPQHF
TRBV10-2	TRBJ1-4	TRBD1	NA	TGCGCCAGCAGTGAGATGACCGGGACAGGGGCTGAAAAACTGTTTTTT	CASSEMTGTGAEKLFF
TRBV6-5	TRBJ2-3	TRBD2	NA	TGTGCCAGCAGGCGCCGGGGGGGCACAGATACGCAGTATTTT	CASRRRGGTDTQYF
TRBV30	TRBJ1-4	NA	NA	TGTGCCTGGAGCCGGAACGACAGGAATGAAAAACTGTTTTTT	CAWSRNDRNEKLFF
TRBV6-5	TRBJ2-3	TRBD2	once	TGTGCCAGCATGAAACCGGGACTAGAGTTTTTGTATTTT	CASMKPGLEFLYF
TRBV28	TRBJ1-1	NA	NA	TGTGCCAGCAGTTTCACAGGGCCAAGGGCTGAAGCTTTCTTT	CASSFTGPRAEAFF
TRBV6-1	TRBJ2-2	TRBD2	once	TGTGCCACTAGGGAGGGACTAGCGGGTACCGGGGAGCTGTTTTTT	CATREGLAGTGELFF
TRBV6-5	TRBJ2-7	NA	NA	TGTGCCAGCAGTTTCGACACCCGACCCTACGAGCAGTACTTC	CASSFDTRPYEQYF
TRBV7-2	TRBJ2-1	TRBD1	once	TGTGCCAGCAGCCCACAGGGGCGATCCTACAATGAGCAGTTCTTC	CASSPQGRSYNEQFF
TRBV28	TRBJ1-1	TRBD1	NA	TGTGCCAGCAGTTTACCCGGGACAGGGACGAACACTGAAGCTTTCTTT	CASSLPGTGTNTEAFF
TRBV5-1	TRBJ2-4	NA	NA	TGCGCCAGCAGCTTGAATGGGGGGCGAGTAAACATTCAGTACTTC	CASSLNGGRVNIQYF
TRBV5-1	TRBJ1-6	NA	NA	TGCGCCAGCAGCTTGGAAGGGTATAATTCACCCCTCCACTTT	CASSLEGYNSPLHF
TRBV6-5	TRBJ2-1	TRBD1	NA	TGTGCCAGCAGTACGGGACAGGTGAATGAGCAGTTCTTC	CASSTGQVNEQFF
TRBV5-1	TRBJ2-2	TRBD2	NA	TGCGCCAGCAGCTTGACATCTCCTCGCCTAGCGGGCGCCCGGTGGAAGCTGTTTTTT	CASSLTSPRLAGARWKLFF
TRBV24-1	TRBJ2-2	TRBD1	NA	TGTGCCACCGGGGGACAGGGGGCAGGGACCGGGGAGCTGTTTTTT	CATGGQGAGTGELFF
TRBV15	TRBJ2-1	TRBD1	once	TGTGCCACCAGCAGGGATACAGGGGTTGAGCAGTTCTTC	CATSRDTGVEQFF
TRBV7-3	TRBJ2-7	NA	few	TGTGCCAGCAGCCGGGACAACTCCTACGAGCAGTACTTC	CASSRDNSYEQYF
TRBV28	TRBJ1-5	NA	once	TGTGCCAGCAGTTTATCACGACAGCCCCAGCATTTT	CASSLSRQPQHF
TRBV28	TRBJ1-1	NA	NA	TGTGCCAGCAGTGCTGGACAAGGGACTGAAGCTTTCTTT	CASSAGQGTEAFF
TRBV12-3/TRBV12-4	TRBJ2-5	NA	NA	TGTGCCAGCAGTTTTGGTGGCCGAGAGACCCAGTACTTC	CASSFGGRETQYF
TRBV7-2	TRBJ2-5	NA	NA	TGTGCCAGCAGCTCGTGGGCGTCGTACCAAGAGACCCAGTACTTC	CASSSWASYQETQYF
TRBV9	TRBJ2-1	TRBD2	NA	TGTGCCAGCAGCGTGTCGACTAGCGGGAGCTCCAGGTCTGAGCAGTTCTTC	CASSVSTSGSSRSEQFF
TRBV29-1	TRBJ2-3	NA	NA	TGCAGCGTTACCGGGATCTCCACAGATACGCAGTATTTT	CSVTGISTDTQYF
TRBV11-3	TRBJ2-5	NA	NA	TGTGCCAGCAGCCAACCCCCGAGGGAGACCCAGTACTTC	CASSQPPRETQYF
TRBV18	TRBJ1-1	NA	NA	TGTGCCAGCCTCTCTTCTTTGGGGATCACTGAAGCTTTCTTT	CASLSSLGITEAFF